The TCR beta chain under discussion was sequenced for a study of PD-1 blockade in classical Hodgkin lymphoma. Study-wide findings and caveats: CD4+ TCR diversity climbed significantly by C4D1, unlike CD8+ TCR diversity. Underlying causes for the observed repertoire differences were not defined, possibly disease activity or prior therapy.

All trial patients relapsed after autologous stem cell transplantation. A note on this clone: Its antigen is not identified.

TCRdb's table, derived via immunoSEQ multiplex PCR, lists solely in-frame clones and lacks some. Among 14,000 to 15,000 clones listed, about 83% were seen once. This CDR3 has 16 amino acids. V lost 2 bases, J lost 6 bases, and 11 bases stayed unmatched. From germline, CDR1 is KGHSH and CDR2 LQKENI. This sequence originates from a human donor with classical Hodgkin lymphoma. This specimen consisted of peripheral blood mononuclear cells (PBMCs), obtained before the second cycle of nivolumab. J is TRBJ1-1 and V is TRBV18; 8 bases map to TRBD1. The CDR3 region has the DNA TGTGCCAGCTCACCAGCCGGAACAGGGGGTTCACCTGAAGCTTTCTTT. As protein: CASSPAGTGGSPEAFF.